The 27 T cell receptor beta chains reported below all come from one sample, sequenced in a study of blood T cell repertoires in COVID-19. Some clones are missing from TCRdb's copy, which holds only in-frame ones; the method was immunoSEQ multiplex PCR. Of 30,000 or so clones listed, 90% are singletons. Sample: peripheral blood. Every receptor here comes from a man aged 70 or older with active or convalescent COVID-19.

Here the CDR3 reads CASGQATNEKLFF. CDR3 nucleotide sequence: TGCGCCTCAGGACAGGCAACTAATGAAAAACTGTTTTTT. This chain uses TRBV4-3 with TRBJ1-4; 7 bases line up with TRBD1. Germline CDR1 is LGHNA and CDR2 is YSLEER. The J segment lost 0 bases and the V segment lost 11 bases, leaving 3 bases of the junction unmatched. The CDR3 runs 13 residues.

V and J are TRBV5-8 and TRBJ1-6; 7 nucleotides agree with TRBD1. Germline V gene sequence: CDR1 SGHTS, CDR2 YDEGEE. J gave up 9 bases and V 0 bases, and 12 bases lay outside the gene matches. This CDR3 contains 17 residues. In DNA, the CDR3 is TGTGCCAGCAGCTTGGCTCATCGACAGGGATGGGGTTCACCCCTCCACTTT. Translation: CASSLAHRQGWGSPLHF.

The V call is TRBV7-9, the J call TRBJ1-1, with 11 nucleotides matching TRBD1. Germline V gene sequence: CDR1 SEHNR, CDR2 FQNEAQ (reference sequence). With V trimmed by 5 bases and J by 5 bases, 4 bases remained unmatched. CDR3 length: 14 residues. DNA of the CDR3: TGTGCCAGCAGCGGACAGGGGGCTGAGACTGAAGCTTTCTTT. It translates to CASSGQGAETEAFF.

J is TRBJ1-1 and V is TRBV12-5, with 10 positions matching TRBD1. Germline CDR1 LGHNT, CDR2 FRNRAP. The CDR3 length is 13 residues. V lost 3 bases and J lost 9; bases outside the gene matches: 4. CDR3 bases: TGTGCTAGTGGTTTTAGGACAGGGGGAAAAGCTTTCTTT. This gives the protein CASGFRTGGKAFF.

The chain carries TRBV5-1 and TRBJ1-4, with D possibly TRBD1 on 6 matching bases. CDR3 size: 14 residues. The germline gives CDR1 SGHRS, CDR2 YFSETQ. Deletions cut 0 bases from V and 12 bases from J, with 15 bases between. CDR3 loop: CASSLGDIAGELFF. CDR3 nucleotides: TGCGCCAGCAGCTTGGGGGACATCGCCGGGGAACTGTTTTTT.

The chain carries TRBV7-2 and TRBJ1-2; 10 bases are shared with TRBD1. There are 15 residues in the CDR3. CDR1 and CDR2 (germline): SGHTA, FQGNSA. The J segment lost 5 bases and the V segment lost 4 bases, leaving 7 bases of the junction unmatched. The CDR3 nucleotides read TGTGCCAGCAGCTCCCGGGACAGGGGCTATTATGGCTACACCTTC. Translation: CASSSRDRGYYGYTF. Full variable domain (missing parts from reference TRBV7-2 and TRBJ1-2): GAGVSQSPSNKVTEKGKDVELRCDPISGHTALYWYRQSLGQGLEFLIYFQGNSAPDKSGLPSDRFSAERTGGSVSTLTIQRTQQEDSAVYLCASSSRDRGYYGYTFGSGTRLTVV.

The table lists this clone with a count of one. This CDR3 reads CAISARNQPQHF. Here the CDR3 DNA reads TGTGCCATCAGCGCCAGGAATCAGCCCCAGCATTTT. The chain joins TRBV10-3 to TRBJ1-5, with D hard to call. Deletions cut 6 bases from V and 4 bases from J, with 7 bases between. Germline V gene data show CDR1 as ENHRY and CDR2 as SYGVKD. This CDR3 contains 12 residues.

The V gene is TRBV5-4, the J gene TRBJ2-1; D is perhaps TRBD2 (6 bases). The CDR3 has 13 residues. Germline loops: CDR1 SGHNT, CDR2 YYREEE (reference sequence). Trimming cost V 0 bases and J 9 bases, with 10 bases left between them. The CDR3 sequence: CASSLAGVIEQFF. CDR3 sequence (DNA): TGTGCCAGCAGCTTGGCGGGAGTTATTGAGCAGTTCTTC.

The genes are TRBV5-1 and TRBJ2-7; D may be TRBD1 (5 bases). The CDR3 is made up of 14 amino acids. The V end lost 0 bases, the J end lost 0 bases, and 7 bases lay between the germline ends. Germline V CDR1 and CDR2: SGHRS, YFSETQ. The CDR3 sequence: CASSLEGASYEQYF. DNA of the CDR3: TGCGCCAGCAGCTTGGAAGGGGCCTCCTACGAGCAGTACTTC.

The chain's CDR3 is CAWSSGPRAGTGPTEAFF. For the CDR3, the DNA is TGTGCCTGGAGCTCCGGGCCCCGAGCTGGGACTGGGCCCACTGAAGCTTTCTTT. This chain joins TRBV30 and TRBJ1-1; D is perhaps TRBD1 (5 bases). V lost 3 bases and J 4 bases, leaving 27 bases between the germline ends. CDR1 is GTSNPN and CDR2 is SVGIG in the germline V gene (reference sequence). The CDR3 runs 18 residues.

This rearrangement joins TRBV5-1 to TRBJ2-7; maybe TRBD1 (5 bases). V dropped 0 bases and J dropped 3 bases, with 7 bases sitting between them. The CDR3 runs to 13 residues. Germline V CDR1 and CDR2: SGHRS, YFSETQ. CDR3 sequence reads: CASSLDRYYEQYF. The CDR3 DNA follows: TGCGCCAGCAGCTTGGACAGGTACTACGAGCAGTACTTC.

This clone has just one count. This chain joins TRBV5-4 and TRBJ1-1, with TRBD1 as a possible D gene (6 bases). Germline CDR1 reads SGHNT; CDR2 reads YYREEE (reference sequence). The V end was cut by 4 bases, the J end by 6 bases, with 13 bases between. CDR3 length: 13 residues. The CDR3 DNA sequence: TGTGCCAGCAGCGCAGGGGAGTGGGCTGAAGCTTTCTTT. Protein sequence: CASSAGEWAEAFF. Drawing the rest from reference TRBV5-4 and TRBJ1-1, the complete variable domain is ETGVTQSPTHLIKTRGQQVTLRCSSQSGHNTVSWYQQALGQGPQFIFQYYREEENGRGNFPPRFSGLQFPNYSSELNVNALELDDSALYLCASSAGEWAEAFFGQGTRLTVV.

The rearrangement uses TRBV29-1 and TRBJ1-2; 7 nucleotides agree with TRBD1. The trim removed 7 bases at V and 1 base at J, leaving 9 bases unmatched. The CDR3 has 14 residues. CDR1 is SQVTM, CDR2 ANQGSEA, per germline. CDR3 residues: CSADSGQLNYGYTF. Here the CDR3 DNA reads TGCAGCGCCGACTCGGGACAGCTTAACTATGGCTACACCTTC.

Written as DNA, the CDR3 is TGTGCCAGCAGTTTTAACAGCCAAGAGACCCAGTACTTC. Translating it yields CASSFNSQETQYF. The genes are TRBV28 and TRBJ2-5, with unresolved D. Trimming cost V 3 bases and J 1 base, with 6 bases left between them. The CDR3 length is 13 residues. Looked up from germline, CDR1 is MDHEN and CDR2 is SYDVKM.

The chain joins TRBV6-4 to TRBJ2-5; TRBD1 might be the D (6 bases). Trimming pared 7 bases from V and 5 bases from J, leaving 17 bases between. This CDR3 is 14 amino acids long. Per the germline V gene, CDR1 is MRHNA and CDR2 is SNTAGT. CDR3 in amino acids: CASTAGEKGETQYF. The CDR3 nucleotides read TGTGCCAGCACGGCAGGGGAAAAAGGGGAGACCCAGTACTTC.

The chain is built from TRBV19 and TRBJ1-1; TRBD1 agrees at 7 bases. The germline gives CDR1 LNHDA, CDR2 SQIVND (reference sequence). V gave up 4 bases and J gave up 5 bases; unmatched junction bases: 7. This CDR3 spans 14 amino acids. This CDR3 reads CASSTQGKWTEAFF. The CDR3 DNA sequence: TGTGCCAGTAGTACACAGGGGAAATGGACTGAAGCTTTCTTT.

This sequence joins TRBV5-1 and TRBJ2-1; 10 bases fit TRBD2. The germline V gene encodes CDR1 SGHRS and CDR2 YFSETQ. V lost 5 bases to trimming and J lost 2 bases; unmatched junction nucleotides: 4. The CDR3 totals 15 residues. Written as DNA, the CDR3 is TGCGCCAGCAGTTTAGCGGGAGGAGCCTACAATGAGCAGTTCTTC. It is translated as CASSLAGGAYNEQFF.

The chain is built from TRBV19 and TRBJ2-3, with TRBD2 identical over 7 bases. The J segment lost 3 bases and the V segment lost 10 bases, leaving 13 bases of the junction unmatched. In germline, CDR1 is LNHDA, CDR2 SQIVND (reference sequence). The CDR3 extends over 15 amino acids. As DNA, the CDR3 is TGTGCCACGCGGGAGCGGGCCCTTGGGACAGATACGCAGTATTTT. It specifies CATRERALGTDTQYF.

The V gene is TRBV6-5, the J gene TRBJ1-2; D is unresolved. The CDR3 sequence is 14 residues long. Germline assignment: CDR1 MNHEY and CDR2 SVGAGI. The V end lost 7 bases, the J end lost 2 bases, and 14 bases lay between the germline ends. CDR3 loop: CASTRDEGNYGYTF. DNA of the CDR3: TGTGCCAGCACCAGAGACGAGGGAAACTATGGCTACACCTTC.

The chain combines TRBV9 with TRBJ2-4; D is perhaps TRBD1 (6 bases). The CDR3 is 13 amino acids. Looked up from germline, CDR1 is SGDLS and CDR2 is YYNGEE. The germline V and J ends were trimmed by 3 bases and 7 bases, with 11 bases remaining between them. CDR3 in amino acids: CASSAQGRNIQYF. The CDR3 nucleotides read TGTGCCAGCAGCGCCCAGGGGCGGAACATTCAGTACTTC.

The sample holds one count of this clone. The sample carries other DNA sequences with the same CDR3. The chain recombines TRBV20-1 with TRBJ1-6, with D possibly TRBD1 on 5 matching bases. Trimming took 3 bases from V and 10 from J, leaving 13 bases between them. The CDR3 spans 13 residues. The germline V gene has CDR1 DFQATT and CDR2 SNEGSKA (reference sequence). CDR3 protein: CSASRGLGSPLHF. The CDR3 DNA is TGCAGTGCTAGTAGGGGATTAGGATCACCCCTCCACTTT.

This sequence joins TRBV9 and TRBJ2-1; D is uncertain. The V end was cut by 3 bases, the J end by 0 bases, with 7 bases between. This CDR3 has 14 amino acids. The germline CDR1 and CDR2 sequences are SGDLS and YYNGEE. The CDR3 here is CASSGPSSYNEQFF. CDR3 nucleotide sequence: TGTGCCAGCAGCGGCCCCAGCTCCTACAATGAGCAGTTCTTC.

This chain links TRBV5-1 with TRBJ1-4; tentatively, D is TRBD1 (6 bases). The CDR3 extends over 15 amino acids. V was shortened by 4 bases and J by 8 bases, with 18 bases between the two germline ends. CDR1 SGHRS and CDR2 YFSETQ come from the germline V gene. The CDR3 DNA is TGCGCCAGCAGCCGCCCCGAACAGGGTGGAGAAAAACTGTTTTTT. This sequence encodes CASSRPEQGGEKLFF. The full variable domain, rest sourced from reference TRBV5-1 and TRBJ1-4, is KAGVTQTPRYLIKTRGQQVTLSCSPISGHRSVSWYQQTPGQGLQFLFEYFSETQRNKGNFPGRFSGRQFSNSRSEMNVSTLELGDSALYLCASSRPEQGGEKLFFGSGTQLSVL.

This clone was seen just once. J is TRBJ2-3 and V is TRBV5-1, with a tentative D call TRBD2 (5 bases). Trimming pared 0 bases from V and 0 bases from J, leaving 14 bases between. CDR3 length: 17 residues. The V gene's germline CDR1 is SGHRS and CDR2 YFSETQ. DNA for the CDR3: TGCGCCAGCAGCTTGGCCAAGGACTCTACAAGCACAGATACGCAGTATTTT. Translation: CASSLAKDSTSTDTQYF.

The V and J genes are TRBV19 and TRBJ2-7; tentatively, D is TRBD2 (5 bases). Germline V gives CDR1 LNHDA, CDR2 SQIVND (reference sequence). The CDR3 is 13 residues long. V dropped 5 bases and J dropped 0 bases, with 8 bases sitting between them. This CDR3 is CASSAGPSYEQYF. Written as DNA, the CDR3 is TGTGCCAGTAGTGCGGGTCCCTCCTACGAGCAGTACTTC.

CDR3 DNA: TGTGCCAGCAGCACCGCCGGGACAGGCGGTGAAAAACTGTTTTTT. This sequence encodes CASSTAGTGGEKLFF. The J gene is TRBJ1-4, the V gene TRBV7-3, with 8 bases identical to TRBD1. This CDR3 is 15 amino acids long. Germline CDR1 is SGHTA and CDR2 is FQGTGA. Losses at the gene ends were 5 bases for V and 7 bases for J; bases not matched to a gene: 9.

CDR3 amino acids: CASTRDSYGYTF. Written as DNA, the CDR3 is TGTGCCAGCACCCGAGACAGCTATGGCTACACCTTC. The gene calls are TRBV7-8 and TRBJ1-2, with TRBD1 as a possible D gene (5 bases). The CDR3 contains 12 residues. Trimming shortened V by 7 bases and J by 4 bases, and 10 bases separated the two germline ends. The germline CDR1 and CDR2 sequences are SGHVS and FQNEAQ.